The 11 T cell receptor beta chains below all came from one sample that was sequenced in a study of PD-L1 blockade in urothelial cancer. Sequenced by immunoSEQ multiplex PCR; TCRdb stores in-frame clones only, minus some. The table lists more than 40,000 clones, 85% to 90% of them singletons, with about 14% in the top ten. Sample: PBMCs, taken around atezolizumab (anti-PD-L1) treatment. Receptors were obtained from a woman aged 55-69 years with urothelial cancer.

The V gene is TRBV5-6, the J gene TRBJ2-2; TRBD2 aligns across 13 bases. This CDR3 comprises 18 residues. The germline V gene encodes CDR1 SGHDT and CDR2 YYEEEE. V lost 3 bases and J lost 10; bases outside the gene matches: 15. The CDR3 here is CASSSPLKLAGGPMELFF. CDR3 sequence (DNA): TGTGCCAGCAGCTCCCCCCTCAAACTAGCGGGGGGGCCCATGGAGCTGTTTTTT.

This clone appeared once. This chain links TRBV15 with TRBJ2-1, with D maybe TRBD2 (6 bases). Germline V gene lookup returns CDR1 LNHNV and CDR2 YYDKDF (reference sequence). Trimming removed 0 bases at V and 10 bases at J, with 10 bases between. The CDR3 extends over 13 amino acids. CDR3 bases: TGTGCCACCAGCAGAGATTTACTAGCAGAGCAGTTCTTC. Residues: CATSRDLLAEQFF.

This clone appeared once. This sample also contains other DNA sequences that code for the same CDR3. The chain links TRBV28 to TRBJ2-7, with D maybe TRBD1 (8 bases). The CDR3 sequence is 13 residues long. The V gene lost 3 bases and the J gene lost 7 bases, with 13 bases spanning the gap. From germline, CDR1 is MDHEN and CDR2 SYDVKM. CDR3 residues: CASSFKRDREQYF. CDR3 coding DNA: TGTGCCAGCAGTTTTAAGCGGGACAGGGAGCAGTACTTC.

V is TRBV28 and J is TRBJ2-1, with D possibly being TRBD2 (6 bases). In germline, CDR1 is MDHEN, CDR2 SYDVKM. V lost 2 bases to trimming and J lost 6 bases, with 14 bases between them. This CDR3 spans 15 amino acids. CDR3 bases: TGTGCCAGCAGTTTAAGTGGGGGGAGACGCAATGAGCAGTTCTTC. Residues: CASSLSGGRRNEQFF.

The chain uses TRBV4-3 and TRBJ2-7; 9 bases agree with TRBD1. The length of the CDR3 is 14 residues. The junction had 2 bases not matched to a gene; V was cut back by 2 bases and J by 3 bases. Germline lookup yields CDR1 LGHNA and CDR2 YSLEER. The CDR3, as DNA: TGCGCCAGCAGCCAACAGGACAGGGGCTACGAGCAGTACTTC. This codes for CASSQQDRGYEQYF.

Remarks on this clone: The junction differs from germline at one of its ends, possibly a read error. V gene TRBV19 combines with J gene TRBJ2-7; 7 nucleotides agree with TRBD1. The V gene's germline CDR1 is LNHDA and CDR2 SQIVND (reference sequence). The CDR3 covers 10 residues. CDR3 loop: CASNSGTANF. For the CDR3, the DNA is TGTGCCAGTAATTCCGGGACAGCGAACTTC.

V gene TRBV29-1 combines with J gene TRBJ2-2, with 8 nucleotides matching TRBD1. Germline V gene data show CDR1 as SQVTM and CDR2 as ANQGSEA. CDR3 size: 13 residues. The ends lost 6 bases at V and 4 bases at J; junction bases unmatched: 4. CDR3 protein: CSVRTGSTGELFF. In DNA, the CDR3 is TGCAGCGTCCGGACAGGGAGCACCGGGGAGCTGTTTTTT.

V gene TRBV27 combines with J gene TRBJ1-2, with TRBD1 matching over 8 bases. Trimming removed 5 bases from V and 5 bases from J; junction bases left unmatched: 4. Looked up from germline, CDR1 is MNHEY and CDR2 is SMNVEV (reference sequence). The CDR3 contains 13 residues. The CDR3 protein is CASSIRTGYGYTF. DNA for the CDR3: TGTGCCAGCAGTATCCGGACAGGGTATGGCTACACCTTC.

The chain joins TRBV10-1 to TRBJ1-1; D may be TRBD1 (5 bases). Trimming took 7 bases from V and 5 from J, leaving 11 bases between them. CDR3 length equals 12 residues. Germline values: CDR1 WNHNN, CDR2 SYGVQD (reference sequence). CDR3 sequence: CASTRVGTEAFF. Written as DNA, the CDR3 is TGCGCCAGCACCAGGGTCGGGACTGAAGCTTTCTTT.

The chain employs TRBV2 and TRBJ2-7, with D tentatively TRBD2 (5 bases). V shed 6 bases and J shed 6 bases, with 15 bases lying between them. Germline values: CDR1 SNHLY, CDR2 FYNNEI. This CDR3 has 13 residues. Here the CDR3 DNA reads TGTGCCAGCAGAGTAGACCTGGCGGGCGAGCAGTACTTC. Protein: CASRVDLAGEQYF.

The chain joins TRBV18 to TRBJ1-6; D is unclear. V lost 3 bases and J lost 7, with 28 bases in between. The germline V gene encodes CDR1 KGHSH and CDR2 LQKENI. The CDR3 loop spans 20 amino acids. The CDR3 DNA reads TGTGCCAGCTCACCTTTGGGTCCGGGAGCCGAAGCTGTAGGGAATTCACCCCTCCACTTT. Amino acids: CASSPLGPGAEAVGNSPLHF.